Following are 23 T cell receptor beta chains from one sample sequenced in a study of vaccination and CD4 T cells after COVID-19. Which antigens these TCRs recognize remains unknown. The Oncomine TCR Beta short-read assay sequenced DNA from cultured CD4+ T cells. From the PCR reads, TCRdb called clonotypes with MiXCR, one entry per CDR3 protein. This sample has about 25,000 distinct CDR3 sequences; more than 40% occur once, and the top ten carry 5% to 6.5%. Treatment reported: roughly ten-day PBMC culture with coronavirus spike peptide pools or control peptides (ViraFEST assay). The specimen was CD4+ T cells from blood, cultured in vitro. These receptors all stem from a human donor who had recovered from COVID-19.

This clonotype was seen a few times. This chain links TRBV7-9 with TRBJ2-2; no reliable D call. Germline CDR1 reads SEHNR; CDR2 reads FQNEAQ (reference sequence). With 3 bases removed from V and 5 bases from J, the gap between germline ends came to 4 bases. This CDR3 contains 12 residues. The CDR3 is CASSFRTGELFF. The CDR3 DNA follows: TGTGCCAGCAGCTTCCGAACCGGGGAGCTGTTTTTT. The variable domain in full, with the rest retrieved from reference TRBV7-9 and TRBJ2-2, is DTGVSQNPRHKITKRGQNVTFRCDPISEHNRLYWYRQTLGQGPEFLTYFQNEAQLEKSRLLSDRFSAERPKGSFSTLEIQRTEQGDSAMYLCASSFRTGELFFGEGSRLTVL.

V usage is TRBV20-1 and J usage is TRBJ1-2; TRBD1 matches 7 bases. The CDR3 consists of 13 residues. The germline gives CDR1 DFQATT, CDR2 SNEGSKA (reference sequence). Losses at the gene ends were 5 bases for V and 8 bases for J; bases not matched to a gene: 11. The DNA of the CDR3 is TGCAGTGCTCCCAGGGGGGGACTCGGGGGCTACACCTTC. This codes for CSAPRGGLGGYTF.

The CDR3 here is CASSSWTSGFSYNEQFF. The CDR3 coding sequence is TGTGCCAGCAGTTCCTGGACTAGCGGGTTTTCCTACAATGAGCAGTTCTTC. This rearrangement joins TRBV27 to TRBJ2-1, with 11 bases aligning to TRBD2. Germline CDR1 reads MNHEY; CDR2 reads SMNVEV (reference sequence). V shed 4 bases and J 1 base; nucleotides not matched to a gene: 6. The CDR3 loop spans 17 amino acids.

This chain joins TRBV27 and TRBJ1-2; D gene unclear. CDR3 size: 12 residues. Germline V gene data show CDR1 as MNHEY and CDR2 as SMNVEV (reference sequence). Trimming removed 4 bases from V and 0 bases from J, with 3 bases in between. As DNA, the CDR3 is TGTGCCAGCAGTTCTACTAACTATGGCTACACCTTC. This translates into CASSSTNYGYTF.

The chain has TRBV6-1 and TRBJ1-2; possible D gene TRBD1, 5 bases. Per the germline V gene, CDR1 is MNHNS and CDR2 is SASEGT. The V and J ends lost 6 bases and 4 bases respectively, with 15 bases between them. This CDR3 contains 14 residues. In nucleotides, the CDR3 is TGTGCCAGCAGCGCGGACAAAGCCCCCTATGGCTACACCTTC. Its translation: CASSADKAPYGYTF.

This clonotype showed up just a few times. The V gene is TRBV20-1, the J gene TRBJ1-1; TRBD1 is a possible D gene (5 bases). Per the germline V gene, CDR1 is DFQATT and CDR2 is SNEGSKA (reference sequence). V lost 1 base to trimming and J lost 0 bases, with 12 bases between them. There are 15 residues in the CDR3. CDR3 region: CSARASGTVNTEAFF. CDR3 nucleotide sequence: TGCAGTGCTAGAGCCAGCGGGACCGTGAACACTGAAGCTTTCTTT.

The genes are TRBV11-2 and TRBJ1-2; TRBD1 aligns across 7 bases. CDR1 is SGHAT and CDR2 is FQNNGV in the germline V gene. The CDR3 spans 14 residues. V dropped 5 bases and J dropped 7; count of bases not matched to a gene: 10. CDR3 sequence (DNA): TGTGCCAGCAGCACCGACAGGGATCGGGCTGGCTACACCTTC. Amino acid sequence: CASSTDRDRAGYTF.

The chain carries TRBV19 and TRBJ1-1, with TRBD1 identical over 7 bases. The V segment lost 4 bases and the J segment 1 base; nucleotides outside the gene matches: 3. The length of the CDR3 is 14 residues. Germline values: CDR1 LNHDA, CDR2 SQIVND (reference sequence). As DNA, the CDR3 is TGTGCCAGTAGTAGACAGGGACGGAACACTGAAGCTTTCTTT. Protein product: CASSRQGRNTEAFF.

CDR3 amino acids: CASSLRTGRAETQYF. CDR3 bases: TGTGCCAGCAGCTTACGGACAGGGCGGGCGGAGACCCAGTACTTC. This sequence joins TRBV5-4 and TRBJ2-5, with 8 nucleotides matching TRBD1. The CDR3 loop spans 15 amino acids. Germline CDR1 and CDR2: SGHNT and YYREEE (reference sequence). V lost 2 bases and J lost 5; bases outside the gene matches: 8.

The CDR3 coding sequence is TGTGCCAGCAGGGATACTAGGAGCTCCTACAATGAGCAGTTCTTC. Protein: CASRDTRSSYNEQFF. This rearrangement joins TRBV6-1 to TRBJ2-1; D perhaps matches TRBD2 (5 bases). The germline CDR1 and CDR2 sequences are MNHNS and SASEGT. The V and J ends lost 6 bases and 0 bases respectively, with 12 bases between them. This CDR3 has 15 residues.

The CDR3: CASSPDAGSRTDTQYF. The CDR3 region has the DNA TGTGCCAGCAGCCCCGATGCAGGGAGCCGCACAGATACGCAGTATTTT. The rearrangement links TRBV7-9 to TRBJ2-3; D possibly uses TRBD1 or TRBD2 (5 bases each). V shed 5 bases and J shed 1 base, with 16 bases lying between them. The CDR3 spans 16 residues. Germline V gene lookup returns CDR1 SEHNR and CDR2 FQNEAQ (reference sequence).

Details on this clonotype: Germline is not matched at one junction end, which may reflect a read error. The rearrangement uses TRBV18 and TRBJ2-7; D ambiguous. Germline V lookup: CDR1 KGHSH, CDR2 LQKENI. The CDR3 sequence is 14 residues long. The CDR3 here is CASSPPSASSEQYF. The CDR3 DNA is TGTGCCAGCTCACCACCCTCAGCGTCCTCCGAGCAGTACTTC.

The chain links TRBV20-1 to TRBJ1-1; D might be TRBD1 (5 bases). Trimming removed 1 base at V and 8 bases at J, with 11 bases between. Germline V gene sequence: CDR1 DFQATT, CDR2 SNEGSKA (reference sequence). This CDR3 is built from 12 residues. In DNA, the CDR3 is TGCAGTGCTAGAGTACAGGTTGGAGAAGCTTTCTTT. As protein: CSARVQVGEAFF.

The chain joins TRBV15 to TRBJ2-7; 7 nucleotides agree with TRBD1. J lost 3 bases, V lost 0 bases, and 8 bases had no gene match. The CDR3 is 16 amino acids. Germline-derived CDR1 and CDR2 are LNHNV and YYDKDF (reference sequence). The CDR3 nucleotides read TGTGCCACCAGCAGAGATATTATGGGACAGAGCTACGAGCAGTACTTC. Translating gives CATSRDIMGQSYEQYF.

J is TRBJ1-1 and V is TRBV20-1, with D unclear. Germline loops: CDR1 DFQATT, CDR2 SNEGSKA (reference sequence). The germline V and J ends were trimmed by 0 bases and 0 bases, with 11 bases remaining between them. The CDR3 spans 15 residues. The CDR3 is CSARDSGRVNTEAFF. In DNA form, the CDR3 reads TGCAGTGCTAGAGATAGCGGGAGGGTGAACACTGAAGCTTTCTTT.

The rearrangement joins TRBV28 to TRBJ1-1; perhaps TRBD1 as D (5 bases). The CDR3 contains 13 residues. The V end lost 6 bases, the J end lost 0 bases, and 8 bases lay between the germline ends. CDR1 MDHEN and CDR2 SYDVKM come from the germline V gene. In nucleotides, the CDR3 is TGTGCCAGCAGCCAGACAGTGAACACTGAAGCTTTCTTT. Translating gives CASSQTVNTEAFF.

This sequence joins TRBV5-5 and TRBJ2-5; 11 nucleotides line up with TRBD2. The CDR3 consists of 16 residues. V shed 7 bases, J shed 5 bases, and the junction held 13 bases outside the gene matches. In germline, CDR1 is SGHKS, CDR2 YYEKEE (reference sequence). This CDR3 reads CASVAGGSNWGETQYF. The CDR3 DNA reads TGTGCCAGCGTAGCGGGGGGGTCCAATTGGGGGGAGACCCAGTACTTC. The full variable domain, its missing parts supplied by reference TRBV5-5 and TRBJ2-5, is DAGVTQSPTHLIKTRGQQVTLRCSPISGHKSVSWYQQVLGQGPQFIFQYYEKEERGRGNFPDRFSARQFPNYSSELNVNALLLGDSALYLCASVAGGSNWGETQYFGPGTRLLVL.

The chain links TRBV19 to TRBJ2-7; possible D gene TRBD1, 6 bases. Germline loops: CDR1 LNHDA, CDR2 SQIVND (reference sequence). The CDR3 consists of 13 residues. Trimming removed 3 bases from V and 4 bases from J, with 10 bases in between. The CDR3 coding sequence is TGTGCCAGTAGTATGCAGGGGAGATACGAGCAGTACTTC. The encoded protein is CASSMQGRYEQYF.

This clonotype was found a few times. This chain uses TRBV20-1 with TRBJ1-6; D gene unclear. Germline CDR1 and CDR2: DFQATT and SNEGSKA (reference sequence). The CDR3 has 12 amino acids. The V end lost 7 bases, the J end lost 7 bases, and 11 bases lay between the germline ends. CDR3 sequence (DNA): TGCAGTGGGTTGGGAGGGAATTCACCCCTCCACTTT. As protein: CSGLGGNSPLHF.

The V and J genes are TRBV6-5 and TRBJ2-3; TRBD2 agrees at 8 bases. Per the germline V gene, CDR1 is MNHEY and CDR2 is SVGAGI. The CDR3 has 16 residues. V lost 4 bases to trimming and J lost 3 bases; unmatched junction nucleotides: 9. CDR3 sequence (DNA): TGTGCCAGCAGTTTTGCCGCGGGAGGTAGTACAGATACGCAGTATTTT. Encoded protein: CASSFAAGGSTDTQYF.

This clonotype was seen a handful of times. This chain joins TRBV28 and TRBJ2-7, with D possibly TRBD2 on 6 matching bases. Trimming stripped 5 bases from V and 4 bases from J, with 21 bases between. This CDR3 spans 16 amino acids. CDR1 is MDHEN, CDR2 SYDVKM, per germline. The CDR3 spells CASSTPRQGLPYEQYF. The CDR3 bases are TGTGCCAGCAGTACCCCTCGGCAGGGACTCCCATACGAGCAGTACTTC.

V gene TRBV7-3 combines with J gene TRBJ2-1; 13 bases agree with TRBD2. The CDR3 spans 15 residues. Trimming removed 6 bases from V and 7 bases from J; junction bases left unmatched: 6. Germline CDR1 SGHTA, CDR2 FQGTGA. The CDR3 coding sequence is TGTGCCAGCAGAACTAGCGGGGGGGCAGGGAATGAGCAGTTCTTC. Its protein is CASRTSGGAGNEQFF.

This chain connects TRBV7-2 to TRBJ1-1, with D possibly being TRBD1 (6 bases). CDR1 and CDR2 from the germline V gene are SGHTA and FQGNSA. Trimming stripped 5 bases from V and 4 bases from J, with 17 bases between. The CDR3 is 15 residues long. The CDR3 protein is CASSPPRGGRTEAFF. In nucleotides, the CDR3 is TGTGCCAGCAGCCCTCCACGAGGGGGTCGCACTGAAGCTTTCTTT.